A selection of T cell receptor beta chains follows, all from one sample in a study of molecular identifiers for immune sequencing clone quantification. TCRdb redid the calling of the PCR reads with MiXCR, one entry per CDR3 protein. Of 40,000 to 45,000 distinct CDR3 sequences in the sample, roughly 18% were seen once. The sample taken for sequencing was naive CD8+ T cells from blood, with Jurkat cell RNA spiked in. The receptor set was obtained from a human donor in good health. Some libraries in this study had Jurkat cell RNA spiked in. CDR3s include the opening cysteine and the closing phenylalanine or tryptophan. A D gene is named only where the DNA matches it firmly. The size entry is marked missing in some rows and otherwise reads once, few, many or a size class.

j_gene	abundance	d_gene	v_gene	CDR3aa	CDR3nt
TRBJ2-2	many	TRBD1	TRBV5-6	CASSPGQRYSGELFF	TGTGCCAGCAGCCCGGGACAGCGATATTCCGGGGAGCTGTTTTTT
TRBJ2-1	-	TRBD2	TRBV6-2/TRBV6-3	CASSTGLAGVNEQFF	TGTGCCAGCAGTACGGGACTAGCGGGAGTTAATGAGCAGTTCTTC
TRBJ1-3	many	-	TRBV25-1	CASSEYRGTFGNTIYF	TGTGCCAGCAGTGAATACCGAGGAACGTTTGGAAACACCATATATTTT
TRBJ1-2	-	-	TRBV20-1	CSATESRVYGYTF	TGCAGTGCTACAGAGAGCAGGGTCTATGGCTACACCTTC
TRBJ1-2	many	TRBD1	TRBV9	CASSSRTGTNYGYTF	TGTGCCAGCAGCTCCCGGACAGGAACTAACTATGGCTACACCTTC
TRBJ2-1	-	TRBD2	TRBV11-2	CTSSWVAGWEQFF	TGTACCAGCAGCTGGGTAGCGGGATGGGAGCAGTTCTTC
TRBJ2-1	many	TRBD2	TRBV29-1	CSVLGTSGSRENEQFF	TGCAGCGTTCTAGGGACTAGCGGGAGCCGCGAGAATGAGCAGTTCTTC
TRBJ2-7	many	TRBD2	TRBV28	CASSQTGLAAGYEQYF	TGTGCCAGCAGTCAAACGGGACTAGCGGCCGGTTACGAGCAGTACTTC
TRBJ2-1	many	TRBD1	TRBV5-6	CASSFGTGEGDEQFF	TGTGCCAGCAGCTTTGGGACAGGTGAGGGGGATGAGCAGTTCTTC
TRBJ2-3	-	-	TRBV7-9	CASSLFGGSTDTQYF	TGTGCCAGCAGCTTATTTGGTGGCAGCACAGATACGCAGTATTTT
TRBJ1-1	medium-sized	TRBD1	TRBV5-6	CASSRDRVNTEAFF	TGTGCCAGCAGCCGGGACAGGGTGAACACTGAAGCTTTCTTT
TRBJ2-2	many	-	TRBV20-1	CSARAPAEKNTGELFF	TGCAGTGCTAGAGCCCCGGCCGAGAAGAACACCGGGGAGCTGTTTTTT
TRBJ1-1	many	-	TRBV12-3/TRBV12-4	CASKKGTEAFF	TGTGCCAGCAAGAAAGGGACTGAAGCTTTCTTT
TRBJ2-1	few	-	TRBV11-2	CASSLEVWLSSDNEQFF	TGTGCCAGCAGCTTAGAAGTGTGGTTGTCTTCGGACAATGAGCAGTTCTTC
TRBJ2-5	many	-	TRBV5-5	CASSLLGIARETQYF	TGTGCCAGCAGCTTGCTTGGAATAGCACGGGAGACCCAGTACTTC
TRBJ2-1	-	TRBD1	TRBV5-5	CASKGADRAYNEQFF	TGTGCCAGCAAGGGTGCGGACAGGGCCTACAATGAGCAGTTCTTC
TRBJ2-3	few	-	TRBV10-2	CASSEFGPPLDTQYF	TGCGCCAGCAGTGAGTTTGGGCCCCCGTTAGATACGCAGTATTTT
TRBJ2-1	few	-	TRBV29-1	CSVAHNEQFF	TGCAGCGTTGCACACAATGAGCAGTTCTTC
TRBJ2-1	many	-	TRBV28	CASHTFARGPYNEQFF	TGTGCCAGTCACACGTTCGCCCGGGGCCCTTACAATGAGCAGTTCTTC
TRBJ2-5	few	-	TRBV11-2	CASQGAGSQYF	TGTGCCAGTCAAGGAGCCGGCAGCCAGTACTTC
TRBJ2-3	few	TRBD1	TRBV9	CASSVEGTDTDTQYF	TGTGCCAGCAGCGTAGAAGGGACAGACACAGATACGCAGTATTTT
TRBJ2-1	many	-	TRBV5-6	CASSLYNNEQFF	TGTGCCAGCAGCTTATACAACAATGAGCAGTTCTTC
TRBJ2-7	many	-	TRBV5-6	CASSQTGLLHYEQYF	TGTGCCAGCAGCCAGACAGGATTATTACACTACGAGCAGTACTTC
TRBJ2-3	many	TRBD1	TRBV6-2/TRBV6-3	CASTDRVIDTQYF	TGTGCCAGCACGGACAGGGTCATAGATACGCAGTATTTT
TRBJ2-3	many	-	TRBV11-2	CASSLGPDTQYF	TGTGCCAGCAGCTTAGGTCCAGATACGCAGTATTTT
TRBJ2-4	many	TRBD1	TRBV5-1	CASSWATGDAKNIQYF	TGCGCCAGCAGCTGGGCGACAGGGGATGCCAAAAACATTCAGTACTTC
TRBJ2-7	-	TRBD2	TRBV20-1	CSARLAGISYEQYF	TGCAGTGCTAGGCTAGCGGGAATATCCTACGAGCAGTACTTC
TRBJ2-3	few	-	TRBV28	CASSWKGTVRTDTQYF	TGTGCCAGCAGTTGGAAAGGGACGGTTCGCACAGATACGCAGTATTTT
TRBJ1-2	-	TRBD1	TRBV7-9	CASSPPRTGEGYTF	TGTGCCAGCAGCCCCCCTCGGACAGGGGAGGGCTACACCTTC
TRBJ2-1	-	-	TRBV29-1	CSVDGLSTNEQFF	TGCAGCGTTGATGGACTGAGCACCAATGAGCAGTTCTTC
TRBJ2-7	many	-	TRBV21-1	CASSRDSGSSYEQYF	TGTGCCAGCAGCCGCGATAGCGGGAGTTCCTACGAGCAGTACTTC
TRBJ2-3	few	-	TRBV7-6	CASSLAAGADTQYF	TGTGCCAGCAGCTTAGCGGCAGGGGCGGATACGCAGTATTTT
TRBJ2-5	many	-	TRBV2	CASTPDPGDQETQYF	TGTGCCAGCACGCCTGACCCGGGAGACCAAGAGACCCAGTACTTC
TRBJ2-1	-	TRBD2	TRBV28	CASSPTSGRLYNEQFF	TGTGCCAGCAGTCCGACTAGCGGGAGGTTATACAATGAGCAGTTCTTC
TRBJ1-1	-	TRBD1	TRBV7-2	CASSSGQGHTEAFF	TGTGCCAGCAGCTCCGGACAGGGCCACACTGAAGCTTTCTTT
TRBJ2-7	many	TRBD1	TRBV4-1	CASSPTGGRAYEQYF	TGCGCCAGCAGCCCCACAGGGGGTCGAGCCTACGAGCAGTACTTC
TRBJ2-1	many	-	TRBV5-5	CASSLEWAPNRFF	TGTGCCAGCAGCTTGGAGTGGGCCCCTAACCGGTTCTTC
TRBJ2-3	many	TRBD2	TRBV9	CASSVLGTSGDTQYF	TGTGCCAGCAGCGTACTCGGGACTAGCGGAGATACGCAGTATTTT
TRBJ2-1	many	-	TRBV9	CASSPEPWRYRANEQFF	TGTGCCAGCAGCCCGGAACCTTGGAGGTACAGGGCGAATGAGCAGTTCTTC
TRBJ2-7	many	TRBD1	TRBV6-6	CASSPWDSPYEQYF	TGTGCCAGCAGCCCTTGGGACAGCCCCTACGAGCAGTACTTC
TRBJ2-3	many	-	TRBV7-9	CASSWYRVYKTDTQYF	TGTGCCAGCAGCTGGTACAGGGTATACAAAACAGATACGCAGTATTTT
TRBJ2-7	many	-	TRBV19	CASSPGTVSYEQYF	TGTGCCAGTTCACCTGGTACAGTCTCCTACGAGCAGTACTTC
TRBJ2-3	many	-	TRBV14	CASSQVWEDTDTQYF	TGTGCCAGCAGCCAAGTTTGGGAAGACACAGATACGCAGTATTTT
TRBJ1-2	-	-	TRBV15	CATSPAGSANYGYTF	TGTGCCACCAGCCCCGCAGGATCAGCTAACTATGGCTACACCTTC
TRBJ1-2	few	TRBD1	TRBV11-2	CASSLDFGDSDGYTF	TGTGCCAGCAGCTTAGATTTTGGGGACAGCGATGGCTACACCTTC
TRBJ2-1	many	-	TRBV6-2/TRBV6-3	CASSTNLVNEQFF	TGTGCCAGCAGTACTAACTTGGTAAATGAGCAGTTCTTC
TRBJ2-1	many	TRBD1	TRBV6-6	CASSPRGGQYNEQFF	TGTGCCAGCAGTCCACGTGGGGGACAGTACAATGAGCAGTTCTTC
TRBJ2-1	-	-	TRBV25-1	CASSDPLYNEQFF	TGTGCCAGCAGTGATCCGCTCTACAATGAGCAGTTCTTC
TRBJ1-1	few	-	TRBV21-1	CASSKGTGGAEAFF	TGTGCCAGCAGCAAAGGGACAGGGGGCGCAGAAGCTTTCTTT
TRBJ2-7	many	-	TRBV18	CASSPVRNYEQYF	TGTGCCAGCTCACCAGTCAGGAACTACGAGCAGTACTTC
TRBJ2-3	many	TRBD2	TRBV24-1	CATSDAQRGGLWDTQYF	TGTGCCACCAGTGATGCCCAGCGGGGGGGCCTATGGGATACGCAGTATTTT
TRBJ2-1	few	-	TRBV12-3/TRBV12-4	CASSLTGPGVRQFF	TGTGCCAGCAGTTTAACGGGGCCCGGGGTTAGGCAGTTCTTC
TRBJ2-6	-	-	TRBV28	CASSFRGSGANVLTF	TGTGCCAGCAGTTTCCGGGGATCTGGGGCCAACGTCCTGACTTTC